This is a list of T cell receptor beta chains from one sample in a study of shared clonotypes between healthy human individuals. Libraries were prepared by immunoSEQ multiplex PCR; TCRdb keeps only in-frame clonotypes and omits some of them. The data show around 1.1 million clones, more than 75% seen once. Sequenced sample: memory CD4+ T cells from PBMCs. These TCRs come from a man younger than 35 in good health. Some clones in this sample may be carry-over from other donors' samples. Each CDR3 is given with its conserved first and last residue. D genes are given only for firm matches. Only some rows state a clone size, as once, few, many or a class for expanded clones.

d_gene | j_gene | abundance | v_gene | CDR3nt | CDR3aa
NA | TRBJ2-2 | few | TRBV7-6 | TGTGCCAGCAGCTTAGATGGTAGCAACACCGGGGAGCTGTTTTTT | CASSLDGSNTGELFF
NA | TRBJ2-7 | NA | TRBV29-1 | TGCAGCGCCGGGAACAGGCGGTACGAGCAGTACTTC | CSAGNRRYEQYF
NA | TRBJ1-2 | few | TRBV5-4 | TGTGCCAGCAGCTTGGACAGGGTGGATGGCTACACCTTC | CASSLDRVDGYTF
TRBD1 | TRBJ2-7 | NA | TRBV7-2 | TGTGCCACCGGGGAAGATCGGACAGGCTTATCCTACGAGCAGTACTTC | CATGEDRTGLSYEQYF
NA | TRBJ1-1 | NA | TRBV14 | TGTGCCAGCAGCCAAGATGGGTATAAGGCTTTCTTT | CASSQDGYKAFF
NA | TRBJ1-5 | once | TRBV6-1 | TGTGCCAGCAGTGAGGGAGACAGTGGCAATCAGCCCCAGCATTTT | CASSEGDSGNQPQHF
NA | TRBJ2-7 | NA | TRBV25-1 | TGTGCCAGCAGCAGCCCCTCCTCCTACGAGCAGTACTTC | CASSSPSSYEQYF
NA | TRBJ1-1 | NA | TRBV30 | TGTGCCTGGAGTGGCCTTCTAGGGGCTGAGAGCACTGAAGCTTTCTTT | CAWSGLLGAESTEAFF
NA | TRBJ1-2 | few | TRBV5-4 | TGTGCCAGCAGCTTCGCGGGTCACTATGGCTACACCTTC | CASSFAGHYGYTF
NA | TRBJ1-1 | NA | TRBV5-1 | TGCGCCAGCAGCTTCAGCTCTGAGAACACTGAAGCTTTCTTT | CASSFSSENTEAFF
TRBD1 | TRBJ2-6 | few | TRBV18 | TGTGCCAGCTCACCCTGGGACAGGGTTGGGGCCAACGTCCTGACTTTC | CASSPWDRVGANVLTF
NA | TRBJ1-5 | NA | TRBV28 | TGTGCCAGCAGCCCCTCGGGGGTTCAGCCCCAGCATTTT | CASSPSGVQPQHF
NA | TRBJ2-3 | NA | TRBV9 | TGTGCCAGCAGCCCTGCGGTTGGTATTATGGATACGCAGTATTTT | CASSPAVGIMDTQYF
NA | TRBJ1-5 | few | TRBV19 | TGTGCCACCAAGTCGGGGCAGCCCAATCAGCCCCAGCATTTT | CATKSGQPNQPQHF
NA | TRBJ1-2 | few | TRBV28 | TGTGCCAGCAGCCCTCTCTATGGCTACACCTTC | CASSPLYGYTF
TRBD2 | TRBJ2-3 | NA | TRBV4-2 | TGTGCCAGCAGCCAAGATGGGCGTAGCGGGAGTTCAGATACGCAGTATTTT | CASSQDGRSGSSDTQYF
TRBD2 | TRBJ2-7 | NA | TRBV7-2 | TGTGCCAGCAGCCTGGCCTCGACTAGCTATTCCCACGAGCAGTACTTC | CASSLASTSYSHEQYF
TRBD1 | TRBJ1-5 | NA | TRBV19 | TGTGCCAGTAGGCGGGACAGGGTAAGTCAGCCCCAGCATTTT | CASRRDRVSQPQHF
NA | TRBJ1-1 | NA | TRBV7-8 | TGTGCCAGCAGCACACTCCCAACCTCGGGTCACACTGAAGCTTTCTTT | CASSTLPTSGHTEAFF
NA | TRBJ1-5 | once | TRBV2 | TGTGCCAGCCAGATGGACCGTTTTCAACCCCAGCATTTT | CASQMDRFQPQHF
NA | TRBJ1-2 | NA | TRBV18 | TGTGCCAGCTCACCATCTTTAGGGATGGTCGATGGCTACACCTTC | CASSPSLGMVDGYTF
NA | TRBJ2-3 | NA | TRBV9 | TGTGCCAGCAGCTCCCAGACACCTCCGGTTACGCAGTATTTT | CASSSQTPPVTQYF
TRBD1 | TRBJ2-7 | few | TRBV29-1 | TGCAGCGTTGTGAGGGACGACAGGGGATACGAGCAGTACTTC | CSVVRDDRGYEQYF
NA | TRBJ1-2 | NA | TRBV19 | TGTGCCAGTAGTATAACCTCGCTATTCTATGGCTACACCTTC | CASSITSLFYGYTF
NA | TRBJ2-5 | NA | TRBV27 | TGTGCCAGCAACTCACCGGGGTTTGAGGAGACCCAGTACTTC | CASNSPGFEETQYF
NA | TRBJ2-3 | NA | TRBV27 | TGTGCCAGTAAATCCCCGGCAGGTACGCAGTATTTT | CASKSPAGTQYF
NA | TRBJ2-1 | NA | TRBV20-1 | TGCAGTGCTAGACTAAACAATGAGCAGTTCTTC | CSARLNNEQFF
NA | TRBJ2-7 | few | TRBV30 | TGTGCCTGGAAAGTAGTGGGGGTAGGCCCCTACGAGCAGTACTTC | CAWKVVGVGPYEQYF
NA | TRBJ1-1 | NA | TRBV29-1 | TGCAGCGTTGAGGTGTGGAACACTGAAGCTTTCTTT | CSVEVWNTEAFF
NA | TRBJ2-1 | NA | TRBV14 | TGTGCCAGCAGCGCTTACACCTCCTCCTACAATGAGCAGTTCTTC | CASSAYTSSYNEQFF
TRBD2 | TRBJ2-7 | NA | TRBV7-2 | TGTGCCGGGAAAAGGGCGGGAGGGAACGAGCAGTACTTC | CAGKRAGGNEQYF
NA | TRBJ2-5 | NA | TRBV21-1 | TGTGCCAGCAGCAATTTAGCGGGAGGGCCTGGGGAGACCCAGTACTTC | CASSNLAGGPGETQYF
NA | TRBJ1-3 | NA | TRBV4-1 | TGCGCCAGCAGCCGGGGACTGAAAGGAAACACCATATATTTT | CASSRGLKGNTIYF
NA | TRBJ2-3 | NA | TRBV7-2 | TGTGCCAGCAGCTCCGCCCTACTGAGGGGTACAGATACGCAGTATTTT | CASSSALLRGTDTQYF